This TCR beta chain was obtained from a study of identical twins. Comments on this clonotype: The target antigen is unknown.

Carrying unique molecular identifiers, the cDNA also gained a universal primer site through template switching. MiXCR, applied by TCRdb to the 5' RACE reads, yields one record per CDR3 protein. The repertoire has 1,800,000 or so distinct CDR3 sequences, under 35% of them found once; the top ten carry more than 0.25%. Study results and limitations: Part of the zero-insertion signal could reflect confounding by invariant MAIT and iNKT cells. Fewer insertions characterized abundant cord blood beta clonotypes, whereas memory repertoires showed none.

Healthy Caucasians provided all donations. This receptor was obtained from a newborn girl in good health. Sample: cord blood.

The CDR3 spells CATSRDRYADNEQFF. In nucleotides, the CDR3 is TGTGCCACCAGCAGAGATAGGTATGCCGACAATGAGCAGTTCTTC. This chain uses TRBV15 with TRBJ2-1; D ambiguous. Germline lookup yields CDR1 LNHNV and CDR2 YYDKDF (reference sequence). V gave up 0 bases and J gave up 5 bases, with 11 bases separating them. The CDR3 spans 15 residues.